This T cell receptor beta chain is drawn from a study of cytomegalovirus exposure and HLA in healthy donors. Clones were sequenced by immunoSEQ multiplex PCR, and TCRdb holds only the in-frame ones, with some missing. The table records 150,000 to 200,000 clones, roughly nine tenths of them present only once. About this clone itself: Its specificity is not known.

Study-wide results and caveats: Testing in vitro showed three CMV-associated chains specific for CMV antigens.

The CDR3 sequence is 12 residues long. Germline CDR1 reads SGHTA; CDR2 reads FQGNSA. Trimming left V 3 bases short and J 11 bases short, with 12 bases between. This sequence was found in a woman aged 30 to 39 in good health and CMV-seronegative. The gene calls are TRBV7-2 and TRBJ2-3, with D unresolved. The sequencing input was PBMCs. CDR3 sequence: CASSFIIREQYF. The CDR3 bases are TGTGCCAGCAGCTTTATTATACGTGAGCAGTATTTT.